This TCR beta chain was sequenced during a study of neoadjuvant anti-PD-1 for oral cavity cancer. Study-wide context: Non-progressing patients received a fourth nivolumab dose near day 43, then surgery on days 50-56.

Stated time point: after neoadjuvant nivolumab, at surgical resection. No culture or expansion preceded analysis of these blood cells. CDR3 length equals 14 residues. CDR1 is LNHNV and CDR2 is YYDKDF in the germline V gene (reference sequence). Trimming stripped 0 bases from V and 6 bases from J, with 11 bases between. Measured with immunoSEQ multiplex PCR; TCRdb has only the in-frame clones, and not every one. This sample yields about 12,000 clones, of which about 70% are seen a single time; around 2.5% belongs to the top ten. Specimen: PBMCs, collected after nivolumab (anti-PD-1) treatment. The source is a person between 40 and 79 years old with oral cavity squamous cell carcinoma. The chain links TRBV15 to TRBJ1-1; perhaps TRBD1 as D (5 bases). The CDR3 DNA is TGTGCCACCAGCAGAGATCCTTGGGGGTCTGAAGCTTTCTTT. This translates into CATSRDPWGSEAFF. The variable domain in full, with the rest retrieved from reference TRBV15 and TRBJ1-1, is DAMVIQNPRYQVTQFGKPVTLSCSQTLNHNVMYWYQQKSSQAPKLLFHYYDKDFNNEADTPDNFQSRRPNTSFCFLDIRSPGLGDTAMYLCATSRDPWGSEAFFGQGTRLTVV.